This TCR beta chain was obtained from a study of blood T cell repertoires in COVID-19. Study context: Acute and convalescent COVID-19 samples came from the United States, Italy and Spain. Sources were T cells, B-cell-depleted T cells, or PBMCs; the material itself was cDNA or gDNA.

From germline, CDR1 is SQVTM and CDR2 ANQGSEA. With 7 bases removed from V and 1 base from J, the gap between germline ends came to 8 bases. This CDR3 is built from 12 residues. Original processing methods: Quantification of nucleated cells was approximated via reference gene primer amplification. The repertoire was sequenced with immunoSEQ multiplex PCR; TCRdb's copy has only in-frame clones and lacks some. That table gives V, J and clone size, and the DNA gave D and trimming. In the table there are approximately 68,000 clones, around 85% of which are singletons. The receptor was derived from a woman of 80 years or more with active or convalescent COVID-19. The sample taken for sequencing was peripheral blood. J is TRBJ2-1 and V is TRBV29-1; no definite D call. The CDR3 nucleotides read TGCAGCGCGATAGTTTCCTACAATGAGCAGTTCTTC. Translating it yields CSAIVSYNEQFF.